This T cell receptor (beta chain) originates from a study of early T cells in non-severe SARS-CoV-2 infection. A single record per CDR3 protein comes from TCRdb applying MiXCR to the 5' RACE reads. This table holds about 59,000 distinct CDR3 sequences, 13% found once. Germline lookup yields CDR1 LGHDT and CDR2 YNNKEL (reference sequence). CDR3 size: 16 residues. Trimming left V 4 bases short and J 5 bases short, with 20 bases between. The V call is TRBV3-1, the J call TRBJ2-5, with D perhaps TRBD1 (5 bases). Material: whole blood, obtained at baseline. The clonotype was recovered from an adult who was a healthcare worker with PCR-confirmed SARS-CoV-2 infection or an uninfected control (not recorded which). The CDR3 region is CASSLLARSGRETQYF. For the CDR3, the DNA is TGTGCCAGCAGCCTTCTTGCTAGGTCAGGGCGCGAGACCCAGTACTTC.